The sequence of this T cell receptor (beta chain) was determined in a study of T cell clonality in common variable immunodeficiency. In this sample, this clone turned up many times. The antigen remains undetermined. Read data end 3 residues before the CDR3 end; the end is taken from the germline J gene. Here immunoSEQ multiplex PCR was the method, and the copy in TCRdb shows in-frame clones only, minus some. There are 14,000 or so clones in the sample, none observed a single time. The V segment lost 5 bases and the J segment 5 bases; nucleotides outside the gene matches: 11. From germline, CDR1 is GTSNPN and CDR2 SVGIG (reference sequence). CDR3 length: 16 amino acids. No CVID subject was ill or on immunomodulatory drugs when sampled. Broader study findings: Reportedly, TCR beta sequences from common variable immunodeficiency showed fewer deletions and N-nucleotide insertions.

The genes are TRBV30 and TRBJ1-6; 8 bases agree with TRBD1. This receptor was obtained from a human donor with common variable immunodeficiency. Specimen: peripheral blood mononuclear cells. The part of the CDR3 DNA that was read is TGTGCCTGGGGTGACACAGGGGGTTCGAATAATTCACCC. Translated: CAWGDTGGSNNSP. The whole CDR3 protein is CAWGDTGGSNNSPLHF. Supplemented by reference TRBV30 and TRBJ1-6, the full variable domain reads SQTIHQWPATLVQPVGSPLSLECTVEGTSNPNLYWYRQAAGRGLQLLFYSVGIGQISSEVPQNLSASRPQDRQFILSSKKLLLSDSGFYLCAWGDTGGSNNSPLHFGNGTRLTVT.